This passage covers 2 T cell receptor beta chains from one sample sequenced in a study of identical twins. MiXCR, run by TCRdb on the 5' RACE reads, gives a single entry per CDR3 protein. The table has hundreds of thousands of distinct CDR3 sequences, about 12% seen once. This sample was also put to use in a study of yellow fever vaccine responses in identical twins.

What was sequenced was PBMCs. These TCRs come from a woman between 18 and 29 years old in good health.

This clonotype showed up just a few times. The chain carries TRBV2 and TRBJ2-7; 8 bases fit TRBD1. Germline assignment: CDR1 SNHLY and CDR2 FYNNEI. V shed 4 bases, J shed 1 base, and the junction held 3 bases outside the gene matches. This CDR3 contains 14 residues. CDR3 in DNA: TGTGCCAGCAGTGGGTGGGACAGGTCCTACGAGCAGTACTTC. It encodes CASSGWDRSYEQYF.

This clonotype has a count of ten or more. The genes are TRBV20-1 and TRBJ1-4; no firm D call. V was pared by 3 bases and J by 7 bases, with 6 bases between. Germline V gene sequence: CDR1 DFQATT, CDR2 SNEGSKA (reference sequence). CDR3 size: 11 residues. As DNA, the CDR3 is TGCAGTGCTAGTCGGGGTGAAAAACTGTTTTTT. It specifies CSASRGEKLFF.